This entry features one T cell receptor beta chain sequence. The CDR3 is made up of 13 amino acids. Per the germline V gene, CDR1 is MNHEY and CDR2 is SMNVEV (reference sequence). After removal of 9 bases from V and 3 bases from J, the junction contained 4 bases not matched to a gene. The sample comes from a study of blood T cell repertoires in COVID-19. Looking at the study overall: Whether acute or convalescent, the COVID-19 samples came from the United States, Italy and Spain.

Adults between about 18 and 89 years of age took part from 20 to 25 US areas. Recovery among Cohort 3 donors was established by two negative PCRs, clearance, or symptom resolution. Authors' analysis steps: Researchers report that nucleated cell counts were estimated from reference gene primer amplification. The table came from immunoSEQ multiplex PCR; TCRdb's copy has only in-frame clones and leaves some out. V and J calls plus clone size are reproduced from that table; the DNA served to infer D and trimming. The sample shows approximately 300,000 clones, around 86% of them seen only once. The clonotype was recovered from a woman aged 18-29 years who had recovered from COVID-19. Specimen: PBMCs or T cells enriched from blood (not recorded which). This chain uses TRBV27 with TRBJ2-7; 11 bases map to TRBD1. The CDR3 DNA follows: TGTGCCAGTGGGACAGGGGGTTTCTACGAGCAGTACTTC. Amino acids: CASGTGGFYEQYF.